One sample yielded the 12 T cell receptor beta chains listed below, sequenced in a study of T-cell memory formation after mild COVID-19. TCRdb fed the 5' RACE reads into MiXCR, producing one record per CDR3 protein. The sample has about 100,000 distinct CDR3 sequences; 8.5% to 14% are singletons. Specimen: PBMCs or a T cell subset sorted from them (not recorded which). The receptors derive from a man between 18 and 29 years old who had mild COVID-19 (a few samples of this study predate the infection). Cell type and time point are not known.

At least ten counts were recorded for this clonotype. This chain links TRBV7-9 with TRBJ2-3, with 7 bases that match TRBD1. The CDR3 spans 16 residues. V shed 5 bases and J 0 bases; nucleotides not matched to a gene: 8. Germline V gene lookup returns CDR1 SEHNR and CDR2 FQNEAQ (reference sequence). The CDR3 spells CASSPAGTDSTDTQYF. CDR3 in DNA: TGTGCCAGCAGCCCAGCCGGGACAGATAGCACAGATACGCAGTATTTT.

The rearrangement uses TRBV5-8 and TRBJ2-1; TRBD1 matches 7 bases. The germline gives CDR1 SGHTS, CDR2 YDEGEE. The CDR3 is made up of 15 amino acids. The trim removed 0 bases at V and 3 bases at J, leaving 3 bases unmatched. CDR3 nucleotides: TGTGCCAGCAGCTTGGTAGGGGGCCTCTACAATGAGCAGTTCTTC. This translates into CASSLVGGLYNEQFF.

The chain uses TRBV6-1 and TRBJ2-3, with 8 bases matching TRBD2. The CDR3 is 17 residues long. The V and J ends lost 6 bases and 3 bases, in that order; junction bases with no gene match: 14. Germline V gene sequence: CDR1 MNHNS, CDR2 SASEGT. As DNA, the CDR3 is TGTGCCAGCAGCCTCGGGACGGCTAGCGGGCGGACAGATACGCAGTATTTT. This codes for CASSLGTASGRTDTQYF.

The J gene is TRBJ2-3, the V gene TRBV7-2, with D unresolved. Deletions cut 5 bases from V and 0 bases from J, with 12 bases between. This CDR3 is 15 amino acids long. The germline CDR1 and CDR2 sequences are SGHTA and FQGNSA. This CDR3 is CASSQGRPSTDTQYF. In DNA form, the CDR3 reads TGTGCCAGCAGCCAAGGACGGCCGAGCACAGATACGCAGTATTTT.

This clonotype was observed a few times. This chain joins TRBV6-2 or TRBV6-3 and TRBJ2-3; 12 bases map to TRBD2. Germline trimming cut 2 bases from V and 4 bases from J; bases unmatched to any gene: 7. The CDR3 has 17 residues. CDR1 and CDR2 (germline): MNHEY, SVGEGT. The CDR3 sequence is CASSYRASGGAADTQYF. CDR3 nucleotide sequence: TGTGCCAGCAGTTACCGGGCTAGCGGGGGGGCCGCAGATACGCAGTATTTT.

At least ten counts were recorded for this clonotype. The V and J genes are TRBV6-2 or TRBV6-3 and TRBJ2-1; D might be TRBD1 (5 bases). Germline CDR1 reads MNHEY; CDR2 reads SVGEGT. The CDR3 spans 14 residues. Trimming pared 2 bases from V and 9 bases from J, leaving 14 bases between. The CDR3 loop reads CASSYDWGLFEQFF. The DNA for the CDR3 is TGTGCCAGCAGTTACGATTGGGGCCTCTTTGAGCAGTTCTTC.

This clonotype has ten or more counts. The rearrangement links TRBV6-2 or TRBV6-3 to TRBJ2-1; the match to TRBD2 covers 10 bases. Germline V gene data show CDR1 as MNHEY and CDR2 as SVGEGT. The CDR3 is 18 residues long. With V trimmed by 4 bases and J by 3 bases, 12 bases remained unmatched. CDR3 sequence: CASSWNRKAGGHYNEQFF. The CDR3 DNA reads TGTGCCAGCAGTTGGAATAGGAAAGCGGGGGGGCACTACAATGAGCAGTTCTTC.

The CDR3 coding sequence is TGTGCCAGCAGTTACTCGATCGTCAAGACTGAAGCTTTCTTT. Protein product: CASSYSIVKTEAFF. V and J are TRBV6-6 and TRBJ1-1; no clear D gene. The length of the CDR3 is 14 residues. V was shortened by 0 bases and J by 5 bases, with 10 bases between the two germline ends. Germline values: CDR1 MNHNY, CDR2 SVGAGI (reference sequence).

Only a few counts were recorded for this clonotype. The chain uses TRBV2 and TRBJ2-7; D tentatively fits TRBD1 or TRBD2 (5 bases each). CDR3 length equals 13 residues. Looked up from germline, CDR1 is SNHLY and CDR2 is FYNNEI. Trimming left V 6 bases short and J 4 bases short, with 13 bases between. As DNA, the CDR3 is TGTGCCAGCAGAACCGGGGCCCGATACGAGCAGTACTTC. Translating gives CASRTGARYEQYF.

J is TRBJ2-5 and V is TRBV5-1, with 10 bases matching TRBD1. The V and J ends lost 5 bases and 3 bases, in that order; junction bases with no gene match: 4. CDR1 SGHRS and CDR2 YFSETQ come from the germline V gene. This CDR3 has 14 amino acids. CDR3 in amino acids: CASSPGTGEETQYF. The CDR3, as DNA: TGCGCCAGCAGTCCCGGGACAGGGGAAGAGACCCAGTACTTC.

The chain carries TRBV12-3 or TRBV12-4 and TRBJ1-5; D may be TRBD1 (5 bases). V lost 4 bases and J lost 4, with 11 bases in between. CDR3 length equals 14 residues. The CDR3 DNA follows: TGTGCCAGCAGTTACCTATGGGGGAATCAGCCCCAGCATTTT. The encoded protein is CASSYLWGNQPQHF.

In its sample, this clonotype was seen many times. This chain uses TRBV29-1 with TRBJ2-7; D is uncertain. V dropped 4 bases and J dropped 7 bases, with 17 bases sitting between them. The CDR3 consists of 13 residues. Germline CDR1 SQVTM, CDR2 ANQGSEA. CDR3 in DNA: TGCAGCGTTGTAGTGCAGAACCTAAGAGAGCAGTACTTC. Encoded protein: CSVVVQNLREQYF.